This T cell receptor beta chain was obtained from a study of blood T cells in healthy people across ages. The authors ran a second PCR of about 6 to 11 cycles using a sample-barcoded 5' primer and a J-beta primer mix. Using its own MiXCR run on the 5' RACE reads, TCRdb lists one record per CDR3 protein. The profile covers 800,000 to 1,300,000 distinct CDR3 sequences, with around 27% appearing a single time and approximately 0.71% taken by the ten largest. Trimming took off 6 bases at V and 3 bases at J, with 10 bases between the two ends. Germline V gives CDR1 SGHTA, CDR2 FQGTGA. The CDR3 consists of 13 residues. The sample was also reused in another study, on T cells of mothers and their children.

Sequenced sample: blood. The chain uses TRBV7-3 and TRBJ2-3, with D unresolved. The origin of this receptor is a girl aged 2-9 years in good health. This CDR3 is CASRSEGTDTQYF. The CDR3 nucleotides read TGTGCCAGCAGATCAGAAGGGACAGATACGCAGTATTTT.